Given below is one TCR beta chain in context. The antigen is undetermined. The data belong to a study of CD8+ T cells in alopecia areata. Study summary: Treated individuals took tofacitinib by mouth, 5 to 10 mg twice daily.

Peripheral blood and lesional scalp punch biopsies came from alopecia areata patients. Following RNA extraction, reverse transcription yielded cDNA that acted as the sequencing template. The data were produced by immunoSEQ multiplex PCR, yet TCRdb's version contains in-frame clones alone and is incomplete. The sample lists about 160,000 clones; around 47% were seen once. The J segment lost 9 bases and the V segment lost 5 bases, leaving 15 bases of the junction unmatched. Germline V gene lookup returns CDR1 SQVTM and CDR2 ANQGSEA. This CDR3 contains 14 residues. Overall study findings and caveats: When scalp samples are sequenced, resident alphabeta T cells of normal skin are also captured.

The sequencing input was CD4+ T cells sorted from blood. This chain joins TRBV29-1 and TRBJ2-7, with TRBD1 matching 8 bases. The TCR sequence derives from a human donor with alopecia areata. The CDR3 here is CSVKDRDLLRAQYF. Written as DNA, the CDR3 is TGCAGCGTTAAGGACAGGGACTTACTACGAGCGCAGTACTTC.